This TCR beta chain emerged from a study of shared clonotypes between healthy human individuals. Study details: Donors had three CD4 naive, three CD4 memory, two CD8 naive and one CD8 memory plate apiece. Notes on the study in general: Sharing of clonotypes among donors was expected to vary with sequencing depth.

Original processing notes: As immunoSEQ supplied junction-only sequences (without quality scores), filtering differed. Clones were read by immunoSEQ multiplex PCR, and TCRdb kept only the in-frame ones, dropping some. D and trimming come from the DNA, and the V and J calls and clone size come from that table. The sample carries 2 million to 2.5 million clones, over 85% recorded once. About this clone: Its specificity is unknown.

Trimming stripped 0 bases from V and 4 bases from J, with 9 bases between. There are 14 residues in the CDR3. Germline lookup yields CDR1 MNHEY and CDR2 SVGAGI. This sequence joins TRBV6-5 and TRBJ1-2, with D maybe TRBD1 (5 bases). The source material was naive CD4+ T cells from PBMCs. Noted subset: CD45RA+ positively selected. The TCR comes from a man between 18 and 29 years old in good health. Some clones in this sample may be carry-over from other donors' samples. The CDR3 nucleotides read TGTGCCAGCAGTTACTCGAAAGGGACCTATGGCTACACCTTC. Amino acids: CASSYSKGTYGYTF.